One and the same sample provided the 9 T cell receptor beta chains below, sequenced in a study of T cell repertoires in cytomegalovirus infection. These receptors lack a known antigen. Each CDR3 protein gets one entry after TCRdb re-called the reads with MiXCR. The top ten clones hold around 70% of a sample with 60,000 to 80,000 distinct CDR3 sequences, 20% of them seen once. Sequencing was performed on CD8+ T cells from cultured PBMCs, taken from culture after CMV antigen stimulation. The receptor source for this set is a human donor in good health (CMV status not recorded). Some clones in this sample may be carry-over from other donors' samples.

This clonotype has more than one count but fewer than ten. The chain employs TRBV2 and TRBJ2-2; D remains unclear. The CDR3 is 16 amino acids. Trimming pared 1 base from V and 2 bases from J, leaving 11 bases between. Germline V gives CDR1 SNHLY, CDR2 FYNNEI. CDR3 protein: CASSEGETTNTGELFF. CDR3 bases: TGTGCCAGCAGTGAAGGAGAGACAACTAACACCGGGGAGCTGTTTTTT.

The chain is built from TRBV9 and TRBJ2-7, with TRBD1 matching 7 bases. Unmatched junction bases numbered 8, after V lost 4 bases and J lost 1 base. The CDR3 consists of 15 residues. Looked up from germline, CDR1 is SGDLS and CDR2 is YYNGEE. CDR3 in amino acids: CASSLSGTASYEQYF. DNA of the CDR3: TGTGCCAGCAGCTTATCCGGGACAGCTTCCTACGAGCAGTACTTC.

The chain combines TRBV7-8 with TRBJ2-1; 8 bases map to TRBD2. CDR1 is SGHVS and CDR2 is FQNEAQ in the germline V gene. After removal of 1 base from V and 3 bases from J, the junction contained 5 bases not matched to a gene. The CDR3 has 16 residues. CDR3 nucleotide sequence: TGTGCCAGCAGCTTAGATGCAACTAGCGGCTACAATGAGCAGTTCTTC. This codes for CASSLDATSGYNEQFF.

This clonotype was counted only a few times. This chain uses TRBV6-6 with TRBJ1-6; 8 bases match TRBD1. The V gene's germline CDR1 is MNHNY and CDR2 SVGAGI (reference sequence). The CDR3 contains 15 residues. Losses at the gene ends were 5 bases for V and 6 bases for J; bases not matched to a gene: 6. The CDR3 DNA sequence: TGTGCCAGCAGTCCTTGGACAGGGCCTAATTCACCCCTCCACTTT. It translates to CASSPWTGPNSPLHF.

This clonotype has only a few counts. The J gene is TRBJ1-1, the V gene TRBV12-3 or TRBV12-4; D is unresolved. With 2 bases removed from V and 1 base from J, the gap between germline ends came to 2 bases. The CDR3 sequence is 12 residues long. The CDR3 coding sequence is TGTGCCAGCAGTTTAACGAACACTGAAGCTTTCTTT. This translates into CASSLTNTEAFF.

V usage is TRBV20-1 and J usage is TRBJ1-1; D is undetermined. CDR1 is DFQATT, CDR2 SNEGSKA, per germline (reference sequence). This CDR3 has 16 amino acids. V lost 5 bases and J lost 0, with 19 bases in between. CDR3 DNA: TGCAGTGCTCATTCCCCTCAGGACGGATTGAACACTGAAGCTTTCTTT. Translating gives CSAHSPQDGLNTEAFF.

In its sample, this clonotype was seen a few times. V and J are TRBV6-2 or TRBV6-3 and TRBJ2-6, with 8 bases matching TRBD1. The CDR3 has 15 amino acids. Germline assignment: CDR1 MNHEY and CDR2 SVGEGT. V lost 4 bases to trimming and J lost 2 bases; unmatched junction nucleotides: 1. CDR3 nucleotides: TGTGCCAGCAGTTCGGACAGGGCTGGGGCCAACGTCCTGACTTTC. Translated: CASSSDRAGANVLTF.

The chain uses TRBV7-9 and TRBJ1-1; 9 nucleotides line up with TRBD1. The length of the CDR3 is 16 residues. The germline V gene has CDR1 SEHNR and CDR2 FQNEAQ (reference sequence). The V segment lost 6 bases and the J segment 0 bases; nucleotides outside the gene matches: 8. This chain's CDR3 is CASRGNTGGMNTEAFF. Here the CDR3 DNA reads TGTGCCAGCAGAGGAAACACAGGGGGCATGAACACTGAAGCTTTCTTT.

The CDR3 reads CASSSSLAGGRYEQYF. The DNA for the CDR3 is TGTGCCAGCAGCTCGTCACTAGCGGGGGGGCGATACGAGCAGTACTTC. This sequence joins TRBV7-2 and TRBJ2-7; 13 positions agree with TRBD2. Germline values: CDR1 SGHTA, CDR2 FQGNSA. The CDR3 extends over 16 amino acids. The J segment lost 4 bases and the V segment lost 4 bases, leaving 7 bases of the junction unmatched.